The 3 T cell receptor beta chains presented below share a single source sample, sequenced in a study of molecular identifiers for immune sequencing clone quantification (dated by TCRdb to between 2018 and 2020). Library preparation was by PCR. Sequencing was carried out with a NextSeq 500. Using fastp trimming at Q25 and MiXCR clonotype assembly, TCRdb reanalyzed the public sequencing data and kept in-frame beta chains. Each CDR3 protein appears once, grouped with its most common genes and DNA. The sample has 300,000 to 400,000 distinct CDR3 sequences on record, about 22% of them singletons. Of the sample, about 0.7% is held by the ten largest clones. What was sequenced was naive CD8+ T cells from blood, with Jurkat cell RNA spiked in. Taken with the paper, the label for cell subset or site translates to: FACS-sorted CD8+CD4-CCR7+CD45RA+ naive T cells. Source of these receptors: a human donor in good health. Some libraries in this study had Jurkat cell RNA spiked in.

This clonotype was observed a handful of times. V gene TRBV6-1 combines with J gene TRBJ2-7; TRBD1 might be the D (5 bases). The CDR3 is 15 amino acids. CDR1 is MNHNS, CDR2 SASEGT, per germline. V was cut by 1 base and J by 5 bases, with 15 bases left in between. The CDR3 sequence is CASSEGVAGSDEQYF. The CDR3 DNA reads as TGTGCCAGCAGTGAAGGTGTGGCAGGGTCGGACGAGCAGTACTTC.

This clonotype was counted a few times. The rearrangement links TRBV20-1 to TRBJ1-4; TRBD1 aligns across 9 bases. V lost 1 base to trimming and J lost 5 bases; unmatched junction nucleotides: 5. Per the germline V gene, CDR1 is DFQATT and CDR2 is SNEGSKA (reference sequence). The CDR3 is 15 residues long. The chain's CDR3 is CSARVGQGRNEKLFF. The CDR3 DNA reads TGCAGTGCTAGAGTGGGACAGGGACGGAATGAAAAACTGTTTTTT.

The sample holds one count of this clonotype. A clone one base away is much larger, so this may be a read error. V and J are TRBV30 and TRBJ2-1; 8 bases agree with TRBD1. The CDR3 has 17 amino acids. Per the germline V gene, CDR1 is GTSNPN and CDR2 is SVGIG (reference sequence). The CDR3 protein is CAWSVRGQAGPYNEQIF. As DNA, the CDR3 is TGTGCCTGGAGTGTACGGGGACAGGCGGGTCCCTACAATGAGCAGATCTTC.